These 5 T cell receptor beta chains were all obtained from the same sample, sequenced in a study of blood T cell repertoires in COVID-19. Profiled with immunoSEQ multiplex PCR; TCRdb holds only in-frame clones, not every one. Among about 40,000 clones listed, 75% to 85% were seen once. The sequenced material came from peripheral blood. Receptors originate from an elderly man with acute or convalescent COVID-19.

The sample holds one count of this clone. The rearrangement joins TRBV3-1 (or the pseudogene TRBV3-2) to TRBJ1-2; 11 bases agree with TRBD1. The CDR3 is made up of 14 amino acids. Trimming cost V 3 bases and J 10 bases; bases outside gene matches: 7. Germline V lookup: CDR1 LGHDT, CDR2 YNNKEL (reference sequence). CDR3 protein: CASSHVDRGHDYTF. The CDR3 DNA reads TGTGCCAGCAGCCACGTGGACAGGGGGCATGACTACACCTTC.

The table lists this clone with a few counts. The rearrangement links TRBV4-1 to TRBJ2-1, with 10 bases matching TRBD2. With V trimmed by 0 bases and J by 9 bases, 11 bases remained unmatched. The CDR3 runs 17 residues. Germline CDR1 and CDR2: MGHRA and YSYEKL. This CDR3 is CASSQEGASGSFREQFF. CDR3 sequence (DNA): TGCGCCAGCAGCCAAGAAGGGGCTAGCGGGAGTTTTCGTGAGCAGTTCTTC.

This sequence joins TRBV5-1 and TRBJ2-1; no reliable D call. V shed 4 bases and J shed 3 bases, with 5 bases lying between them. The CDR3 is made up of 12 amino acids. In germline, CDR1 is SGHRS, CDR2 YFSETQ. The CDR3 DNA follows: TGCGCCAGCAGCCAAAACTACAATGAGCAGTTCTTC. Its translation: CASSQNYNEQFF.

The chain carries TRBV5-8 and TRBJ2-5; perhaps TRBD1 as D (5 bases). The V end was cut by 4 bases, the J end by 5 bases, with 12 bases between. This CDR3 comprises 13 residues. The germline V gene has CDR1 SGHTS and CDR2 YDEGEE. The CDR3 DNA sequence: TGTGCCAGCAGCATGAAGGGGAAGGAGACCCAGTACTTC. Protein sequence: CASSMKGKETQYF.

Comment on this clone: One end of the junction does not line up with germline, which may come from a read error. The rearrangement uses TRBV7-7 and TRBJ2-2, with D perhaps matching TRBD2 (6 bases). The CDR3 contains 16 residues. CDR1 and CDR2 (germline): SSHAT, FNYEAQ (reference sequence). The CDR3 sequence: CASSPVGGGGTGELFF. DNA for the CDR3: TGTGCTAGCAGTCCGGTTGGGGGAGGAGGCACCGGGGAGCTGTTTTTT.